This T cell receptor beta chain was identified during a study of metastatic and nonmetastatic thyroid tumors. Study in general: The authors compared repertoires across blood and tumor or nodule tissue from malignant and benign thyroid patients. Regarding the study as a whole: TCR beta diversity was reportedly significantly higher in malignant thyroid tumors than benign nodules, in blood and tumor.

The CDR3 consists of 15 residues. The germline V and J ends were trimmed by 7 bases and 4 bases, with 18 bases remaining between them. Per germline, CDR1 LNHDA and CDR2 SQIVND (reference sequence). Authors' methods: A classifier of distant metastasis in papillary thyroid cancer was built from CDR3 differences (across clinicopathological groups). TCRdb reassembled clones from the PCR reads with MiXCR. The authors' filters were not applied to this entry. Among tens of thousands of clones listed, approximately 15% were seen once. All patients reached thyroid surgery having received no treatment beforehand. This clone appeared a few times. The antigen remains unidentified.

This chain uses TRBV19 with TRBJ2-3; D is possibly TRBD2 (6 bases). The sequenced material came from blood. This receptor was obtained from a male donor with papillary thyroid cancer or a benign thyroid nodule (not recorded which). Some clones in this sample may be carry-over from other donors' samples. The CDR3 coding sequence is TGTGCCAGTACCCTAAGGGTGGGGAGGTCAGATACGCAGTATTTT. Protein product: CASTLRVGRSDTQYF.